The sequence of this T cell receptor beta chain was determined in a study of cytomegalovirus exposure and HLA in healthy donors. Study results and caveats: Researchers reported in a later analysis that common viral pathogens appeared linked to several top clusters. The study listed roughly 150 cytomegalovirus-associated TCR beta chains. Donor immune exposure was known only as CMV serostatus.

Trimming pared 7 bases from V and 1 base from J, leaving 8 bases between. CDR3 size: 12 residues. Details on this clone: The antigen is not known.

Nominal health characterized the donors when sampled, though unrecorded immune exposures were likely. Primers: 60 Vbeta forward and 13 Jbeta reverse. Sequenced by immunoSEQ multiplex PCR; TCRdb stores in-frame clones only, minus some. The sample lists 150,000 to 200,000 clones, roughly 80% occurring once. This TCR was sampled from a middle-aged woman in good health and CMV-seropositive. The gene calls are TRBV23-1 and TRBJ2-7, with a tentative D call TRBD1 (6 bases). TRBV23-1 falls under the ORF class, with uncertain function. Input material: PBMCs. CDR3 in DNA: TGCGCCAGCAAGGACAGATCCTACGAGCAGTACTTC. Its translation: CASKDRSYEQYF.